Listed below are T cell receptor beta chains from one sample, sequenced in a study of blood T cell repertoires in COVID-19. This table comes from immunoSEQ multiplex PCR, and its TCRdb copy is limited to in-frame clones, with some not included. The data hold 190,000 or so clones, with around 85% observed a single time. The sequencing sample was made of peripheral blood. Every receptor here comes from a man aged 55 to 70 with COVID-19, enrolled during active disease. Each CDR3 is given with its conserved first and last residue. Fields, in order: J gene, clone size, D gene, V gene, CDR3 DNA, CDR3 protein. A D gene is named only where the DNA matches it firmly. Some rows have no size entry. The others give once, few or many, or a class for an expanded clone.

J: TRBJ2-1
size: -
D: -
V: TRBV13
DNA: TGTGCCAGCAGCCTAGAGTACGGCTCCTACAATGAGCAGTTCTTC
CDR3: CASSLEYGSYNEQFF

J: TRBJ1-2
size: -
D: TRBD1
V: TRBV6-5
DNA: TGTGCCAGCAGACCCGGGACAGGGAACTATGGCTACACCTTC
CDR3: CASRPGTGNYGYTF

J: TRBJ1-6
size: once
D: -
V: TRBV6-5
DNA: TGTGCCAGCAGTTACTCGAGACCCGGAATCCGGGGACCCCTCCACTTT
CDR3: CASSYSRPGIRGPLHF

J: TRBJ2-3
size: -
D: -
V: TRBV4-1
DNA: TGCGCCAGCAGCCAAGATGTAACGGGAGTAGCAGATACGCAGTATTTT
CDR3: CASSQDVTGVADTQYF

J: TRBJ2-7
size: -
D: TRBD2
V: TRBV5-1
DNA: TGCGCCAGCAGCTCAGGGACTAGCACCTACGAGCAGTACTTC
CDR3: CASSSGTSTYEQYF

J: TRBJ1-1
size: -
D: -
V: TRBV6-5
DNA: TGTGCCAGCAGTATCAACGGTGAAGCTTTCTTT
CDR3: CASSINGEAFF

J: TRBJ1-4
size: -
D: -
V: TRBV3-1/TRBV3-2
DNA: TGTGCCAGCAGCCATTGGGGAGGGGGGCCAACTAATGAAAAACTGTTTTTT
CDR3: CASSHWGGGPTNEKLFF

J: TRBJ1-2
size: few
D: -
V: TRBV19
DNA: TGTGCCAGTACCCCCCTCACGCCCGACTCCTATGGCTACACCTTC
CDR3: CASTPLTPDSYGYTF

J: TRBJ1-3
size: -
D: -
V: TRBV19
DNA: TGTGCCAGTAGTATAGAAGGCGGGGGCACAAGCTCTGGAAACACCATATATTTT
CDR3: CASSIEGGGTSSGNTIYF

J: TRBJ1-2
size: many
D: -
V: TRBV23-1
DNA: TGCGCCAGCAGTCCCTGGACAGCGTATGGCTACACCTTC
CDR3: CASSPWTAYGYTF

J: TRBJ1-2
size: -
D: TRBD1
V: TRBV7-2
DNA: TGTGCCAGCAGCTTAGTACAGGGGGCCGACTATGGCTACACCTTC
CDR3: CASSLVQGADYGYTF

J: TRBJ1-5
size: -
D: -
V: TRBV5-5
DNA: TGTGCCAGCAGCTTAGTACATAATAGCAATCAGCCCCAGCATTTT
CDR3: CASSLVHNSNQPQHF

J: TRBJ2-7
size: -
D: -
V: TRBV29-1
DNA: TGCAGCGTTCTAACGCCCCCCGGGGACTACGAGCAGTACTTC
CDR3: CSVLTPPGDYEQYF

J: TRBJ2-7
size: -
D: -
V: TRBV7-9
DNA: TGTGCCAGCAGCTCCCAACTCTACGAGCAGTACTTC
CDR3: CASSSQLYEQYF

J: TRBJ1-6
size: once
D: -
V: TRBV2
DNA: TGTGCCAGCTCGACCCTTACAGGCCTCAATTCACCCCTCCACTTT
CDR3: CASSTLTGLNSPLHF

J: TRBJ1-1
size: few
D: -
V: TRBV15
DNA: TGTGCCACCAGCAGAGGGGGAGGCGTCGGGACTGAAGCTTTCTTT
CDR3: CATSRGGGVGTEAFF

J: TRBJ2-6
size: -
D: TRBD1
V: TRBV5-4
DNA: TGTGCCAGCAGCTTGGGTTTTACAGGGGTCACCTCTGGGGCCAACGTCCTGACTTTC
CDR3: CASSLGFTGVTSGANVLTF

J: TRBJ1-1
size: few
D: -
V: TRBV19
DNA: TGTGCCAGCGGACATCGAGCGATGAACACTGAAGCTTTCTTT
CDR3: CASGHRAMNTEAFF

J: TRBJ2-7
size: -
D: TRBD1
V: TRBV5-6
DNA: TGTGCCAGCAGCTTCACCGGGACAGGGGCCGGGGAGCAGTACTTC
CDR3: CASSFTGTGAGEQYF

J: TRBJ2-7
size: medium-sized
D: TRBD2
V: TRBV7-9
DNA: TGTGCCAGCAGCCAGCGGACTAGCGGGAGTAGTGAGCAGTACTTC
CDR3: CASSQRTSGSSEQYF

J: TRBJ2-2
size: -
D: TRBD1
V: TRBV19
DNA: TGTGCCAGTAGTCCGCAGACAGGGATCACCGGGGAGCTGTTTTTT
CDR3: CASSPQTGITGELFF

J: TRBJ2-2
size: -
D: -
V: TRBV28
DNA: TGTGCCAGCAGTTCTCCGGGGGACACCGGGGAGCTGTTTTTT
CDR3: CASSSPGDTGELFF

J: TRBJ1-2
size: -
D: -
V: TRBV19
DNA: TGTGCCAGTAGTATTCCCAGGGTGGGTGGCTACACCTTC
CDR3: CASSIPRVGGYTF

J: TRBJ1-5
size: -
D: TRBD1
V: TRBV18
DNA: TGTGCCAGCTCACCAATCTCCGGACAGGGGGCCCAACAACAGCCCCAGCATTTT
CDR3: CASSPISGQGAQQQPQHF

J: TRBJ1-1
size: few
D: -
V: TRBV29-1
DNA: TGCAGCGTCTCACAGGGTACTGAAGCTTTCTTT
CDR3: CSVSQGTEAFF

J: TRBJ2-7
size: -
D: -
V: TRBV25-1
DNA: TGTGCCAGCAGTGGAGGCTACGAGCAGTACTTC
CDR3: CASSGGYEQYF

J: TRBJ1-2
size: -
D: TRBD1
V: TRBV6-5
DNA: TGTGCCAGCACCAGGGGGGTAGCTAACTATGGCTACACCTTC
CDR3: CASTRGVANYGYTF

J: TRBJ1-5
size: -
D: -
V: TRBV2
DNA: TGTGCCAGCAGGGTTACAGGGTCTCATCAGCCCCAGCATTTT
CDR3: CASRVTGSHQPQHF

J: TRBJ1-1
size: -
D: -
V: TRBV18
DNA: TGTGCCAGCTCACCATACTGGAACACTGAAGCTTTCTTT
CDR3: CASSPYWNTEAFF